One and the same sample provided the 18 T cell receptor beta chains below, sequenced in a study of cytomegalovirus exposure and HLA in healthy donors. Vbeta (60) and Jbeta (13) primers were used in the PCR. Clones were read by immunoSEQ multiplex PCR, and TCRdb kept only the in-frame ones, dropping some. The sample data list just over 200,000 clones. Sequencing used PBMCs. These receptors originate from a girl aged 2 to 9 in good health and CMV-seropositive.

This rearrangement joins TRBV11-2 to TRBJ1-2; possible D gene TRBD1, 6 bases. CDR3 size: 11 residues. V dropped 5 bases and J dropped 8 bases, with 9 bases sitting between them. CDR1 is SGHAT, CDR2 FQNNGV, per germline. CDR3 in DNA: TGTGCCAGCAGCCCAGGGGCCGGCTACACCTTC. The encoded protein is CASSPGAGYTF.

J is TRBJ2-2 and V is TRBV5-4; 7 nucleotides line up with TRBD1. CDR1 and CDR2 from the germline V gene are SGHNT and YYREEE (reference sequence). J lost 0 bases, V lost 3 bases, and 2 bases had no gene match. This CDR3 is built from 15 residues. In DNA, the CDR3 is TGTGCCAGCAGCTGGGGACAGACGAACACCGGGGAGCTGTTTTTT. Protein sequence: CASSWGQTNTGELFF.

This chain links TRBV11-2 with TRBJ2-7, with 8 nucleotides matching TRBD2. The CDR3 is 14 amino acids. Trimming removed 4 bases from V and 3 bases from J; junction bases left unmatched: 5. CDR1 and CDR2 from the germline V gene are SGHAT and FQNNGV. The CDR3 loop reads CASSYGAGVYEQYF. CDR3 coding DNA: TGTGCCAGCAGCTACGGAGCGGGAGTCTACGAGCAGTACTTC.

CDR3 DNA sequence: TGTGCCACCAGCACAGATAAATCCTCCTACAATGAGCAGTTCTTC. Translating it yields CATSTDKSSYNEQFF. The chain recombines TRBV15 with TRBJ2-1, with D unclear. V gave up 4 bases and J gave up 0 bases, with 10 bases separating them. The CDR3 length is 15 residues. Germline assignment: CDR1 LNHNV and CDR2 YYDKDF (reference sequence). Full variable domain (rest looked up from reference TRBV15 and TRBJ2-1): DAMVIQNPRYQVTQFGKPVTLSCSQTLNHNVMYWYQQKSSQAPKLLFHYYDKDFNNEADTPDNFQSRRPNTSFCFLDIRSPGLGDTAMYLCATSTDKSSYNEQFFGPGTRLTVL.

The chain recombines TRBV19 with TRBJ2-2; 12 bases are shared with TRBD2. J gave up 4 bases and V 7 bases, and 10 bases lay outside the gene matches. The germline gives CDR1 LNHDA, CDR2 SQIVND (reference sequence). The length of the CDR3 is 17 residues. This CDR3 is CASTGLAGSITTGELFF. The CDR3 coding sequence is TGTGCCAGTACAGGACTAGCGGGATCAATCACCACCGGGGAGCTGTTTTTT.

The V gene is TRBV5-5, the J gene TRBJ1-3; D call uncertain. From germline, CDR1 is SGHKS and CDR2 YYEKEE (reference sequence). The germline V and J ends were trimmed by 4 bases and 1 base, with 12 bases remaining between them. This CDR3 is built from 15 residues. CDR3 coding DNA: TGTGCCAGCAGCAGCGGACCGCCGTCTGGAAACACCATATATTTT. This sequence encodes CASSSGPPSGNTIYF.

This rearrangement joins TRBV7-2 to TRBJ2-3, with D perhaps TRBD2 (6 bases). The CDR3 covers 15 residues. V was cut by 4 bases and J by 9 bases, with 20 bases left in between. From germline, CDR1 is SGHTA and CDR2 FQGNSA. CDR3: CASSSRGNLQETQYF. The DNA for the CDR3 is TGTGCCAGCAGCTCACGCGGGAACCTTCAGGAAACGCAGTATTTT.

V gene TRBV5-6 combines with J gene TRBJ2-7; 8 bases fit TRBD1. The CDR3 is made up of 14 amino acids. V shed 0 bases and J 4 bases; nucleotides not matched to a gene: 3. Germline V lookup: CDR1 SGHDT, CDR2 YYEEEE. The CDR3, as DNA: TGTGCCAGCAGCTTGGGGCAGGGGGCTTACGAGCAGTACTTC. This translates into CASSLGQGAYEQYF.

The CDR3 nucleotides read TGTGCCAGCTCACAAATCCCGGGGAGTAGCTCCTACGAGCAGTACTTC. The encoded protein is CASSQIPGSSSYEQYF. The V and J genes are TRBV18 and TRBJ2-7, with a tentative D call TRBD2 (5 bases). The CDR3 length is 16 residues. Trimming removed 4 bases from V and 0 bases from J, with 16 bases in between. CDR1 KGHSH and CDR2 LQKENI come from the germline V gene.

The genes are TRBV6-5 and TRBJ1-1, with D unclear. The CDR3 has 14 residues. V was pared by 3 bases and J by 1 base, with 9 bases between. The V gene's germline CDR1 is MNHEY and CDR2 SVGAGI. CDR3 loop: CASSYSHWNTEAFF. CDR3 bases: TGTGCCAGCAGTTATAGTCACTGGAACACTGAAGCTTTCTTT.

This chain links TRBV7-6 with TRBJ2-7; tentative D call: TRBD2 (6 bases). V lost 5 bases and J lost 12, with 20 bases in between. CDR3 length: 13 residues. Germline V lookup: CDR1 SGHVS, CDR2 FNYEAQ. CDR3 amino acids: CASSHQDGGPWYF. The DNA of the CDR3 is TGTGCCAGCAGCCACCAGGACGGGGGACCCTGGTACTTC.

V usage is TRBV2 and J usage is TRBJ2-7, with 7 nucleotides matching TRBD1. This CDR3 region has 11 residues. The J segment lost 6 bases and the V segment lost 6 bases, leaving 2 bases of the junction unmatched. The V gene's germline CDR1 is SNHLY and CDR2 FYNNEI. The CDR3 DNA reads TGTGCCAGCAGGACAGGGCTCGAGCAGTACTTC. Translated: CASRTGLEQYF.

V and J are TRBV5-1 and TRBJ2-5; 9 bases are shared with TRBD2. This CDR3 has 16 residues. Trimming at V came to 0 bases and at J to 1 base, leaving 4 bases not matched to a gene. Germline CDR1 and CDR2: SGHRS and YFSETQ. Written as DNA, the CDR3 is TGCGCCAGCAGCTTGGTGGTGACTAGCGGCCAAGAGACCCAGTACTTC. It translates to CASSLVVTSGQETQYF.

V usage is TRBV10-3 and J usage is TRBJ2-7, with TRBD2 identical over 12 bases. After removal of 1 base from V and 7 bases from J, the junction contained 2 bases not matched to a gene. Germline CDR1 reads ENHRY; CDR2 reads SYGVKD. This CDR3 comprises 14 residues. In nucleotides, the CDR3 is TGTGCCATCAGTGAGTGGCTAGCGGGAGGGGAGCAGTACTTC. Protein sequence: CAISEWLAGGEQYF.

CDR3 DNA sequence: TGTGCCAGCAGTTCCGGGACTAGAAATGAGCAGTTCTTC. It is translated as CASSSGTRNEQFF. The genes are TRBV27 and TRBJ2-1, with TRBD2 identical over 8 bases. J gave up 7 bases and V 4 bases, and 3 bases lay outside the gene matches. Germline-derived CDR1 and CDR2 are MNHEY and SMNVEV (reference sequence). CDR3 length: 13 amino acids.

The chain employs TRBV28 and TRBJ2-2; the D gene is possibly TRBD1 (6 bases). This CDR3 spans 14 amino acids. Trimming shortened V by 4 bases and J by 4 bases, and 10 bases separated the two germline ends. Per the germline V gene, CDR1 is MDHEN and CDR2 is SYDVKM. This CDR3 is CASSSGASTGELFF. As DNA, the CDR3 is TGTGCCAGCAGTTCAGGGGCGAGCACCGGGGAGCTGTTTTTT.

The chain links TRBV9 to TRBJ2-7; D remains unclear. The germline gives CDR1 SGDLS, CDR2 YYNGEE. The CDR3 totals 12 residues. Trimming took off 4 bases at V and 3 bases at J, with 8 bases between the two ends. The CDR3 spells CASSSTGYEQYF. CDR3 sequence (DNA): TGTGCCAGCAGCTCTACTGGCTACGAGCAGTACTTC.

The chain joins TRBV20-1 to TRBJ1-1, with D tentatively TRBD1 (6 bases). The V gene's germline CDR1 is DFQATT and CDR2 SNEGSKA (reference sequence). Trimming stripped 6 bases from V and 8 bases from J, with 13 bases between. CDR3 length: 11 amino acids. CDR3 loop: CSARGGLEAFF. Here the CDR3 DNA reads TGCAGTGCCCGGGGGGGGCTGGAAGCTTTCTTT.